The 31 T cell receptor beta chains reported below all come from one sample, sequenced in a study of blood T cell repertoires in COVID-19. Clones were read by immunoSEQ multiplex PCR, and TCRdb kept only the in-frame ones, dropping some. The sample carries fewer than 150,000 clones, about 80% recorded once. The sequenced sample was peripheral blood. All receptors derive from a human donor in a cohort sampled during active COVID-19.

The chain uses TRBV4-1 and TRBJ1-1, with TRBD1 as a possible D gene (5 bases). Germline CDR1 is MGHRA and CDR2 is YSYEKL. V lost 1 base, J lost 1 base, and 10 bases lay in between. The CDR3 is 15 amino acids. The CDR3: CASSQGPGGNTEAFF. The CDR3 nucleotides are TGCGCCAGCAGCCAAGGTCCGGGGGGGAACACTGAAGCTTTCTTT.

Judged by abundance, this clone is medium-sized (0.01 to 0.1%). V gene TRBV3-1 (or the pseudogene TRBV3-2) combines with J gene TRBJ1-5; TRBD1 agrees at 8 bases. The length of the CDR3 is 17 residues. Looked up from germline, CDR1 is LGHDT and CDR2 is YNNKEL (reference sequence). V lost 3 bases and J lost 0; bases outside the gene matches: 7. CDR3 residues: CASSQASTGDSNQPQHF. In nucleotides, the CDR3 is TGTGCCAGCAGCCAGGCTTCGACAGGGGATAGCAATCAGCCCCAGCATTTT.

V and J are TRBV28 and TRBJ2-2, with D maybe TRBD1 (6 bases). Trimming pared 4 bases from V and 1 base from J, leaving 19 bases between. The CDR3 sequence is 18 residues long. CDR1 is MDHEN and CDR2 is SYDVKM in the germline V gene. The DNA of the CDR3 is TGTGCCAGCAGTTCCTCCATGGGGGCAGGCCTGAACACCGGGGAGCTGTTTTTT. This codes for CASSSSMGAGLNTGELFF. Looking up the rest from reference TRBV28 and TRBJ2-2 gives the full variable domain: DVKVTQSSRYLVKRTGEKVFLECVQDMDHENMFWYRQDPGLGLRLIYFSYDVKMKEKGDIPEGYSVSREKKERFSLILESASTNQTSMYLCASSSSMGAGLNTGELFFGEGSRLTVL.

The chain carries TRBV28 and TRBJ1-2; 11 positions match TRBD1. V dropped 3 bases and J dropped 4; count of bases not matched to a gene: 4. The germline V gene encodes CDR1 MDHEN and CDR2 SYDVKM. This CDR3 has 15 amino acids. The CDR3 nucleotides are TGTGCCAGCAGTTTCGGACAGGGGGCGAGCTATGGCTACACCTTC. This gives the protein CASSFGQGASYGYTF.

The table lists this clone with a count of one. The chain combines TRBV3-1 (or the pseudogene TRBV3-2) with TRBJ2-7; D might be TRBD2 (6 bases). The CDR3 has 14 residues. Germline V lookup: CDR1 LGHDT, CDR2 YNNKEL (reference sequence). V lost 4 bases and J lost 4, with 14 bases in between. Written as DNA, the CDR3 is TGTGCCAGCAGCCGGGAGGAGGGACGATACGAGCAGTACTTC. Protein product: CASSREEGRYEQYF.

This chain joins TRBV6-5 and TRBJ1-5; D is perhaps TRBD1 (6 bases). V lost 3 bases and J lost 4, with 16 bases in between. The CDR3 is 16 amino acids. The germline CDR1 and CDR2 sequences are MNHEY and SVGAGI. The CDR3 loop reads CASSYSRGGPNQPQHF. The CDR3 DNA is TGTGCCAGCAGTTATTCGAGGGGGGGCCCAAATCAGCCCCAGCATTTT.

CDR3 in amino acids: CASSQGTSGARDEQFF. CDR3 DNA sequence: TGTGCCAGCAGCCAGGGGACTAGCGGGGCGCGGGATGAGCAGTTCTTC. The gene calls are TRBV4-2 and TRBJ2-1, with 13 bases aligning to TRBD2. The CDR3 loop spans 16 amino acids. Germline V CDR1 and CDR2: LGHNA, YNFKEQ. The J segment lost 8 bases and the V segment lost 3 bases, leaving 7 bases of the junction unmatched.

This sequence joins TRBV4-2 and TRBJ2-3, with D possibly TRBD2 on 6 matching bases. Deletions cut 4 bases from V and 0 bases from J, with 14 bases between. The CDR3 is 16 amino acids. Germline CDR1 reads LGHNA; CDR2 reads YNFKEQ. This chain's CDR3 is CASSREVAESTDTQYF. The CDR3 DNA follows: TGTGCCAGCAGCCGGGAGGTTGCGGAGAGCACAGATACGCAGTATTTT.

This clone was seen a handful of times. V usage is TRBV18 and J usage is TRBJ2-1; 10 positions match TRBD2. J was trimmed by 10 bases and V by 0 bases; bases with no gene match: 9. Germline V gene sequence: CDR1 KGHSH, CDR2 LQKENI. The CDR3 consists of 16 residues. The CDR3 bases are TGTGCCAGCTCACCACCCTCAGCGGGGGGGGTAAGGGAGCAGTTCTTC. It is translated as CASSPPSAGGVREQFF.

This clone was counted only a few times. The chain is built from TRBV2 and TRBJ2-2, with 9 bases that match TRBD2. The germline V gene has CDR1 SNHLY and CDR2 FYNNEI. V was clipped by 8 bases and J by 3 bases; unmatched bases: 10. The CDR3 runs to 16 residues. The CDR3 protein is CASRAGGGAYTGELFF. For the CDR3, the DNA is TGTGCCAGCCGGGCAGGCGGGGGGGCGTACACCGGGGAGCTGTTTTTT.

The V call is TRBV28, the J call TRBJ2-3, with D possibly being TRBD1 (5 bases). The V gene lost 1 base and the J gene lost 0 bases, with 14 bases spanning the gap. In germline, CDR1 is MDHEN, CDR2 SYDVKM. The CDR3 is made up of 17 amino acids. Here the CDR3 reads CASSLLGVRRSTDTQYF. The CDR3 nucleotides read TGTGCCAGCAGTTTATTAGGGGTTCGGCGGAGCACAGATACGCAGTATTTT.

The chain couples TRBV18 to TRBJ2-7, with D possibly matching TRBD2 (6 bases). The CDR3 runs 17 residues. Germline values: CDR1 KGHSH, CDR2 LQKENI. Trimming removed 3 bases from V and 3 bases from J, with 21 bases in between. DNA of the CDR3: TGTGCCAGCTCACCGACGGGGCCGGGGGTTGGGTTCTACGAGCAGTACTTC. Residues: CASSPTGPGVGFYEQYF. The full variable domain, completed using reference TRBV18 and TRBJ2-7, is NAGVMQNPRHLVRRRGQEARLRCSPMKGHSHVYWYRQLPEEGLKFMVYLQKENIIDESGMPKERFSAEFPKEGPSILRIQQVVRGDSAAYFCASSPTGPGVGFYEQYFGPGTRLTVT.

The chain couples TRBV2 to TRBJ1-6; 10 nucleotides line up with TRBD1. The CDR3 is 15 amino acids. Unmatched junction bases numbered 5, after V lost 5 bases and J lost 7 bases. CDR1 is SNHLY, CDR2 FYNNEI, per germline. CDR3 in DNA: TGTGCCAGCAGTACCTTGACAGGGGGCAATTCACCCCTCCACTTT. The encoded protein is CASSTLTGGNSPLHF.

The chain uses TRBV24-1 and TRBJ1-1, with 7 bases identical to TRBD1. Trimming took 10 bases from V and 1 from J; bases not matched to a gene: 5. Germline assignment: CDR1 KGHDR and CDR2 SFDVKD. This CDR3 comprises 13 residues. The CDR3 nucleotides read TGTGCCACGGTGGGACAGCCGAACACTGAAGCTTTCTTT. It is translated as CATVGQPNTEAFF.

The chain combines TRBV29-1 with TRBJ1-6; TRBD1 agrees at 7 bases. CDR1 and CDR2 (germline): SQVTM, ANQGSEA. Germline trimming cut 6 bases from V and 9 bases from J; bases unmatched to any gene: 8. The CDR3 is 13 amino acids. Written as DNA, the CDR3 is TGCAGCGTCGGGACAGACTCCTCTTCACCCCTCCACTTT. Its protein is CSVGTDSSSPLHF.

This clone has only one observation. The chain uses TRBV6-5 and TRBJ2-3; the D is unclear. The CDR3 consists of 14 residues. Germline V gene lookup returns CDR1 MNHEY and CDR2 SVGAGI. V was cut by 5 bases and J by 2 bases, with 11 bases left in between. CDR3 in DNA: TGTGCCAGCAGTAGACTTCCCTACACAGATACGCAGTATTTT. It yields the protein CASSRLPYTDTQYF.

V is TRBV13 and J is TRBJ1-3; no definite D call. V dropped 3 bases and J dropped 4 bases, with 19 bases sitting between them. Germline CDR1 is PRHDT and CDR2 is FYEKMQ (reference sequence). The CDR3 length is 17 residues. The CDR3 reads CASSFRIGYQEGNTIYF. The CDR3 DNA follows: TGTGCCAGCAGCTTTAGGATTGGCTATCAGGAAGGAAACACCATATATTTT.

This clone occurred once. This rearrangement joins TRBV7-9 to TRBJ2-6; 7 nucleotides agree with TRBD1. Germline CDR1 reads SEHNR; CDR2 reads FQNEAQ (reference sequence). The V gene end was trimmed by 6 bases and the J gene end by 0 bases; junction bases not matched to a gene: 14. This CDR3 has 19 amino acids. The CDR3 DNA sequence: TGTGCCAGCAGACCGACAGGGCTAAAAGGTAACTCTGGGGCCAACGTCCTGACTTTC. Its protein product is CASRPTGLKGNSGANVLTF.

The chain combines TRBV6-5 with TRBJ2-7, with unresolved D. V was cut by 8 bases and J by 0 bases, with 5 bases left in between. The germline gives CDR1 MNHEY, CDR2 SVGAGI. CDR3 size: 11 residues. The CDR3: CASDTSYEQYF. The CDR3 coding sequence is TGTGCCAGCGACACCTCCTACGAGCAGTACTTC.

This clone was counted ten times or more. The chain combines TRBV29-1 with TRBJ1-1; D gene unclear. Trimming took 3 bases from V and 4 from J, leaving 12 bases between them. The CDR3 is 13 residues long. The germline CDR1 and CDR2 sequences are SQVTM and ANQGSEA. The CDR3 region has the DNA TGCAGCGTTGAGGAGCCTCGGGGCACTGAAGCTTTCTTT. It yields the protein CSVEEPRGTEAFF.

This clone was seen once. The CDR3 here is CASSENPGTSQETQYF. CDR3 DNA: TGTGCCAGCAGTGAAAACCCTGGGACTAGCCAAGAGACCCAGTACTTC. V usage is TRBV6-1 and J usage is TRBJ2-5; 8 nucleotides match TRBD2. Germline V CDR1 and CDR2: MNHNS, SASEGT. The junction had 6 bases not matched to a gene; V was cut back by 2 bases and J by 1 base. This CDR3 has 16 residues.

The chain carries TRBV12-2 and TRBJ2-7; the table's D gene call, TRBD1, was not cross checked with the DNA. TRBV12-2 is a pseudogene segment. The CDR3 loop spans 13 amino acids. The CDR3 spells CASRLRDTYEQYF. CDR3 DNA: TGTGCAAGTCGCTTAAGGGACACGTACGAGCAGTACTTC.

The chain carries TRBV27 and TRBJ1-1, with no clear D. Germline loops: CDR1 MNHEY, CDR2 SMNVEV (reference sequence). Trimming removed 6 bases from V and 4 bases from J, with 18 bases in between. The CDR3 totals 15 residues. The CDR3 DNA follows: TGTGCCAGCAGCCGCACGGTTCCAATTAGCACTGAAGCTTTCTTT. This encodes CASSRTVPISTEAFF.

The sample holds a few counts of this clone. The rearrangement links TRBV12-3 or TRBV12-4 to TRBJ1-2; D gene unclear. The CDR3 loop spans 10 amino acids. V was trimmed by 8 bases and J by 4 bases, leaving 5 bases between them. For the CDR3, the DNA is TGTGCCAGCCGAGGCTATGGCTACACCTTC. Translated, it gives CASRGYGYTF.

This clone has only one observation. The chain uses TRBV11-2 and TRBJ2-7; D is possibly TRBD2 (6 bases). V was cut by 5 bases and J by 0 bases, with 20 bases left in between. The CDR3 extends over 17 amino acids. Germline CDR1 and CDR2: SGHAT and FQNNGV. This CDR3 is CASSPIQKDGSSYEQYF. CDR3 in DNA: TGTGCCAGCAGCCCAATCCAAAAGGACGGGAGCTCCTACGAGCAGTACTTC.

This clone was seen a few times. The V gene is TRBV19, the J gene TRBJ1-6; D is ambiguous. V shed 4 bases and J shed 4 bases, with 11 bases lying between them. CDR3 length: 15 residues. Germline CDR1 reads LNHDA; CDR2 reads SQIVND (reference sequence). The CDR3 spells CASSNNNAYNSPLHF. DNA for the CDR3: TGTGCCAGTAGTAACAACAACGCTTATAATTCACCCCTCCACTTT. Complete variable domain (other parts from reference TRBV19 and TRBJ1-6): DGGITQSPKYLFRKEGQNVTLSCEQNLNHDAMYWYRQDPGQGLRLIYYSQIVNDFQKGDIAEGYSVSREKKESFPLTVTSAQKNPTAFYLCASSNNNAYNSPLHFGNGTRLTVT.

The CDR3 sequence: CASSLISGQPRGEQYF. The CDR3 DNA reads as TGTGCCAGCAGCCTGATTTCGGGACAGCCGCGGGGCGAGCAGTACTTC. The gene calls are TRBV3-1 (or the pseudogene TRBV3-2) and TRBJ2-7, with a weak D call TRBD1 (7 bases). V lost 4 bases to trimming and J lost 6 bases, with 22 bases between them. The CDR3 is made up of 16 amino acids. Germline-derived CDR1 and CDR2 are LGHDT and YNNKEL (reference sequence).

The V call is TRBV19, the J call TRBJ1-5; TRBD1 is a possible D gene (6 bases). Germline CDR1 is LNHDA and CDR2 is SQIVND (reference sequence). Trimming took 5 bases from V and 5 from J, leaving 16 bases between them. This CDR3 is built from 15 residues. The CDR3 region has the DNA TGTGCCAGTAGTCTCGCGGGGGCGGGTTATCAGCCCCAGCATTTT. Amino acids: CASSLAGAGYQPQHF.

This chain links TRBV7-8 with TRBJ1-5; weak D call: TRBD1 (6 bases). The CDR3 is made up of 15 amino acids. Trimming took 5 bases from V and 2 from J, leaving 13 bases between them. CDR1 SGHVS and CDR2 FQNEAQ come from the germline V gene. The CDR3, as DNA: TGTGCCAGCAGCGGCAGGGGTGGCCGCAATCAGCCCCAGCATTTT. Its translation is CASSGRGGRNQPQHF.

The V call is TRBV5-6, the J call TRBJ1-6, with a tentative D call TRBD1 (5 bases). The germline V gene encodes CDR1 SGHDT and CDR2 YYEEEE. The V end lost 2 bases, the J end lost 11 bases, and 17 bases lay between the germline ends. The CDR3 has 15 residues. CDR3 sequence (DNA): TGTGCCAGCAGCTTCGCTCGAGACAGTGGGACACCCCTCCACTTT. It codes for CASSFARDSGTPLHF.

V usage is TRBV30 and J usage is TRBJ2-7; no clear D gene. The CDR3 loop spans 11 amino acids. The germline V gene encodes CDR1 GTSNPN and CDR2 SVGIG (reference sequence). The V and J ends lost 4 bases and 5 bases respectively, with 9 bases between them. The CDR3 loop reads CAWTAGDEQYF. The CDR3 coding sequence is TGTGCCTGGACGGCAGGTGACGAGCAGTACTTC.